The sequence of this T cell receptor (beta chain) was determined in a study of blood T cell repertoires in COVID-19. Original methodology: From reference gene primer amplification, estimates of nucleated cell counts were derived. Generated by immunoSEQ multiplex PCR, the TCRdb table keeps only in-frame clones and is missing some. V, J and clone size derive from that table, while D and trimming were established from the DNA sequence. The data show over 150,000 clones, roughly 83% seen once. J was trimmed by 4 bases and V by 0 bases; bases with no gene match: 6. Per the germline V gene, CDR1 is SGDLS and CDR2 is YYNGEE. CDR3 size: 16 residues.

This sequence joins TRBV9 and TRBJ2-1; 8 positions match TRBD2. Input material: peripheral blood. The source is a woman older than 75 with active or convalescent COVID-19. The CDR3 here is CASSVEGLGVYNEQFF. CDR3 in DNA: TGTGCCAGCAGCGTAGAGGGACTAGGGGTATACAATGAGCAGTTCTTC. The variable domain in full, with the rest retrieved from reference TRBV9 and TRBJ2-1, is DSGVTQTPKHLITATGQRVTLRCSPRSGDLSVYWYQQSLDQGLQFLIQYYNGEERAKGNILERFSAQQFPDLHSELNLSSLELGDSALYFCASSVEGLGVYNEQFFGPGTRLTVL.